Listed below are T cell receptor beta chains from one sample, sequenced in a study of CD8 T cells in ankylosing spondylitis. Using its own MiXCR run on the 5' RACE reads, TCRdb lists one record per CDR3 protein. The top ten hold around 7% of the sample, which has around 540,000 distinct CDR3 sequences, over 9.5% seen once. Sequencing was carried out using blood, either unsorted or a sorted T cell fraction (not recorded which). The receptors originated from a male donor with ankylosing spondylitis. Each CDR3 is given with its conserved first and last residue. Each record gives: clone size, V gene, D gene, J gene, CDR3 protein, CDR3 DNA. A D gene is named only where the DNA matches it firmly. Where a row states a size, it is once, few, many or the class of an expanded clone; other rows omit it.

abundance: few
v_gene: TRBV27
d_gene: TRBD1
j_gene: TRBJ1-1
CDR3aa: CASTKTGWNTEAFF
CDR3nt: TGTGCCAGCACCAAGACAGGGTGGAACACTGAAGCTTTCTTT

abundance: NA
v_gene: TRBV6-1
d_gene: NA
j_gene: TRBJ1-2
CDR3aa: CASSEGSLSNYGYTF
CDR3nt: TGTGCCAGCAGTGAAGGCAGCTTATCCAACTATGGCTACACCTTC

abundance: NA
v_gene: TRBV29-1
d_gene: TRBD1
j_gene: TRBJ2-1
CDR3aa: CSVVLIWGQGREQFF
CDR3nt: TGCAGCGTCGTCCTGATTTGGGGACAGGGGCGTGAGCAGTTCTTC

abundance: few
v_gene: TRBV30
d_gene: NA
j_gene: TRBJ2-1
CDR3aa: CAWSVRASGASEQFF
CDR3nt: TGTGCCTGGAGTGTAAGGGCATCGGGGGCCAGTGAGCAGTTCTTC

abundance: NA
v_gene: TRBV7-2
d_gene: TRBD1
j_gene: TRBJ2-5
CDR3aa: CASSSGTAEETQYF
CDR3nt: TGTGCCAGCAGTTCCGGGACAGCGGAAGAGACCCAGTACTTC

abundance: once
v_gene: TRBV7-6
d_gene: TRBD1
j_gene: TRBJ2-7
CDR3aa: CASSSTGGANPYEQYF
CDR3nt: TGTGCCAGCAGCTCGACAGGGGGGGCCAACCCCTACGAGCAGTACTTC

abundance: NA
v_gene: TRBV7-9
d_gene: TRBD2
j_gene: TRBJ2-5
CDR3aa: CASNRGLAGGPETQYF
CDR3nt: TGTGCCAGCAACAGGGGACTAGCGGGAGGGCCGGAGACCCAGTACTTC

abundance: NA
v_gene: TRBV12-5
d_gene: NA
j_gene: TRBJ2-1
CDR3aa: CASGRTVHSSNEQFF
CDR3nt: TGTGCTAGTGGTCGGACAGTCCATTCCAGCAATGAGCAGTTCTTC

abundance: NA
v_gene: TRBV11-2
d_gene: NA
j_gene: TRBJ1-6
CDR3aa: CASTSGFSYNSPLHF
CDR3nt: TGTGCCAGCACGTCTGGTTTCTCCTATAATTCACCCCTCCACTTT

abundance: NA
v_gene: TRBV29-1
d_gene: TRBD2
j_gene: TRBJ2-1
CDR3aa: CSVAAGASYNEQFF
CDR3nt: TGCAGCGTTGCAGCGGGAGCTTCCTACAATGAGCAGTTCTTC

abundance: few
v_gene: TRBV12-3/TRBV12-4
d_gene: NA
j_gene: TRBJ1-5
CDR3aa: CASSPSRGAGNQPQHF
CDR3nt: TGTGCCAGCAGTCCCTCGAGGGGGGCGGGCAATCAGCCCCAGCATTTT

abundance: NA
v_gene: TRBV27
d_gene: TRBD2
j_gene: TRBJ2-2
CDR3aa: CASSFLAGGPPGELFF
CDR3nt: TGTGCCAGCAGTTTTTTAGCGGGAGGGCCGCCCGGGGAGCTGTTTTTT

abundance: NA
v_gene: TRBV4-1
d_gene: NA
j_gene: TRBJ2-4
CDR3aa: CASSQDRTAKNIQYF
CDR3nt: TGCGCCAGCAGCCAAGATAGGACAGCCAAAAACATTCAGTACTTC

abundance: NA
v_gene: TRBV27
d_gene: NA
j_gene: TRBJ2-3
CDR3aa: CASISVGTYTDTQYF
CDR3nt: TGTGCCAGCATCTCCGTCGGGACTTACACAGATACGCAGTATTTT

abundance: many
v_gene: TRBV5-1
d_gene: NA
j_gene: TRBJ2-5
CDR3aa: CASSLREPPGGTQYF
CDR3nt: TGCGCCAGCAGCTTAAGAGAGCCCCCCGGAGGGACCCAGTACTTC

abundance: few
v_gene: TRBV2
d_gene: NA
j_gene: TRBJ2-1
CDR3aa: CASRAREQFF
CDR3nt: TGTGCCAGCAGGGCGCGTGAGCAGTTCTTC

abundance: few
v_gene: TRBV30
d_gene: NA
j_gene: TRBJ2-2
CDR3aa: CAWSLHLNTGELFF
CDR3nt: TGTGCCTGGAGTCTCCACCTGAACACCGGGGAGCTGTTTTTT

abundance: NA
v_gene: TRBV20-1
d_gene: TRBD1
j_gene: TRBJ1-5
CDR3aa: CSASARGLDQPQHF
CDR3nt: TGCAGTGCTAGCGCCAGGGGGCTAGATCAGCCCCAGCATTTT

abundance: many
v_gene: TRBV12-3/TRBV12-4
d_gene: TRBD1
j_gene: TRBJ1-5
CDR3aa: CASDGGQGNQPQHF
CDR3nt: TGTGCCAGCGATGGAGGACAGGGCAATCAGCCCCAGCATTTT

abundance: few
v_gene: TRBV6-5
d_gene: NA
j_gene: TRBJ2-1
CDR3aa: CASSSRPTGSYNEQFF
CDR3nt: TGTGCCAGCAGTTCTCGACCCACCGGCTCCTACAATGAGCAGTTCTTC

abundance: NA
v_gene: TRBV20-1
d_gene: NA
j_gene: TRBJ1-2
CDR3aa: CSARVKVNYGYTF
CDR3nt: TGCAGTGCTAGAGTCAAAGTAAACTATGGCTACACCTTC

abundance: few
v_gene: TRBV27
d_gene: NA
j_gene: TRBJ2-1
CDR3aa: CASSLSRGEQFF
CDR3nt: TGTGCCAGCAGCCTTTCCAGGGGTGAGCAGTTCTTC

abundance: many
v_gene: TRBV12-3/TRBV12-4
d_gene: TRBD2
j_gene: TRBJ2-1
CDR3aa: CASSFRLAGSNQQFF
CDR3nt: TGTGCCAGCAGTTTTAGACTAGCGGGGAGCAATCAGCAGTTCTTC

abundance: few
v_gene: TRBV20-1
d_gene: NA
j_gene: TRBJ1-5
CDR3aa: CSASNLDQPQHF
CDR3nt: TGCAGTGCTAGCAACCTAGATCAGCCCCAGCATTTT

abundance: few
v_gene: TRBV7-8
d_gene: NA
j_gene: TRBJ2-7
CDR3aa: CASSLAGAVGEQYF
CDR3nt: TGTGCCAGCAGCTTAGCAGGGGCAGTCGGCGAGCAGTACTTC

abundance: NA
v_gene: TRBV28
d_gene: TRBD1
j_gene: TRBJ1-1
CDR3aa: CASSLDRGMGTEAFF
CDR3nt: TGTGCCAGCAGTCTGGACAGGGGCATGGGCACTGAAGCTTTCTTT

abundance: many
v_gene: TRBV5-6
d_gene: TRBD1
j_gene: TRBJ2-5
CDR3aa: CASSWTGETQYF
CDR3nt: TGTGCCAGCAGCTGGACAGGAGAGACCCAGTACTTC

abundance: NA
v_gene: TRBV20-1
d_gene: NA
j_gene: TRBJ2-1
CDR3aa: CSASSVVPPYNEQFF
CDR3nt: TGCAGTGCTAGTTCGGTGGTGCCCCCCTACAATGAGCAGTTCTTC

abundance: few
v_gene: TRBV29-1
d_gene: NA
j_gene: TRBJ1-1
CDR3aa: CSVASQTYTEAFF
CDR3nt: TGCAGCGTTGCCAGTCAGACTTACACTGAAGCTTTCTTT

abundance: many
v_gene: TRBV5-1
d_gene: NA
j_gene: TRBJ2-3
CDR3aa: CASSLEIDTQYF
CDR3nt: TGCGCCAGCAGCTTGGAAATAGATACGCAGTATTTT

abundance: NA
v_gene: TRBV20-1
d_gene: NA
j_gene: TRBJ2-3
CDR3aa: CSVRANTDTQYF
CDR3nt: TGCAGTGTGCGGGCGAACACAGATACGCAGTATTTT

abundance: few
v_gene: TRBV20-1
d_gene: NA
j_gene: TRBJ2-7
CDR3aa: CSAREMWSYEQYF
CDR3nt: TGCAGTGCTAGAGAGATGTGGAGCTACGAGCAGTACTTC

abundance: NA
v_gene: TRBV21-1
d_gene: NA
j_gene: TRBJ2-4
CDR3aa: CASSKGKTDNCIQYF
CDR3nt: TGTGCCAGCAGCAAAGGGAAAACGGACAATTGCATTCAGTACTTC

abundance: NA
v_gene: TRBV20-1
d_gene: NA
j_gene: TRBJ2-5
CDR3aa: CSAPPGDPRETQYF
CDR3nt: TGCAGTGCTCCCCCCGGGGACCCCCGGGAGACCCAGTACTTC

abundance: few
v_gene: TRBV6-1
d_gene: NA
j_gene: TRBJ2-1
CDR3aa: CATLQGSYNEQFF
CDR3nt: TGTGCCACCTTGCAGGGTTCCTACAATGAGCAGTTCTTC

abundance: few
v_gene: TRBV20-1
d_gene: NA
j_gene: TRBJ2-1
CDR3aa: CSAMNSGSSSYNEQFF
CDR3nt: TGCAGTGCTATGAATTCAGGATCGAGCTCCTACAATGAGCAGTTCTTC

abundance: NA
v_gene: TRBV20-1
d_gene: NA
j_gene: TRBJ2-3
CDR3aa: CSARDHSRSTDTQYF
CDR3nt: TGCAGTGCTAGAGATCACAGCCGAAGCACAGATACGCAGTATTTT

abundance: few
v_gene: TRBV7-2
d_gene: TRBD2
j_gene: TRBJ2-5
CDR3aa: CASSLISGTVRETQYF
CDR3nt: TGTGCCAGCAGCTTAATTAGCGGGACGGTGAGGGAGACCCAGTACTTC

abundance: few
v_gene: TRBV18
d_gene: NA
j_gene: TRBJ1-4
CDR3aa: CASSSTPVGEKLFF
CDR3nt: TGTGCCAGCTCGTCCACACCCGTGGGTGAAAAACTGTTTTTT

abundance: NA
v_gene: TRBV6-5
d_gene: NA
j_gene: TRBJ1-5
CDR3aa: CASSYGAGSPGQPQHF
CDR3nt: TGTGCCAGCAGTTACGGTGCAGGTTCCCCGGGTCAGCCCCAGCATTTT

abundance: few
v_gene: TRBV24-1
d_gene: NA
j_gene: TRBJ1-1
CDR3aa: CATDSGVGEAFF
CDR3nt: TGTGCCACCGATTCAGGAGTTGGTGAAGCTTTCTTT

abundance: NA
v_gene: TRBV6-6
d_gene: NA
j_gene: TRBJ1-4
CDR3aa: CATSGRGEEKLFF
CDR3nt: TGTGCCACCTCGGGAAGGGGGGAGGAAAAACTGTTTTTT

abundance: few
v_gene: TRBV20-1
d_gene: NA
j_gene: TRBJ1-1
CDR3aa: CSAREMLVTEAFF
CDR3nt: TGCAGTGCTAGGGAAATGTTGGTCACTGAAGCTTTCTTT

abundance: few
v_gene: TRBV4-1
d_gene: NA
j_gene: TRBJ1-4
CDR3aa: CASSRDFEKLFF
CDR3nt: TGCGCCAGCAGCCGTGATTTTGAAAAACTGTTTTTT

abundance: few
v_gene: TRBV5-5
d_gene: NA
j_gene: TRBJ2-7
CDR3aa: CASSSLLAGSYEQYF
CDR3nt: TGTGCCAGCAGCTCCCTTTTGGCGGGATCCTACGAGCAGTACTTC

abundance: many
v_gene: TRBV15
d_gene: NA
j_gene: TRBJ2-1
CDR3aa: CATSRDKGGLLEQFF
CDR3nt: TGTGCCACCAGCAGAGATAAGGGTGGACTACTTGAGCAGTTCTTC

abundance: many
v_gene: TRBV5-1
d_gene: TRBD1
j_gene: TRBJ2-3
CDR3aa: CASSPSTTGEGDTQYF
CDR3nt: TGCGCCAGCAGCCCATCAACGACAGGGGAAGGAGATACGCAGTATTTT

abundance: NA
v_gene: TRBV5-1
d_gene: TRBD1
j_gene: TRBJ2-6
CDR3aa: CASSAGTGPPANVLTF
CDR3nt: TGCGCCAGCAGCGCCGGGACAGGGCCCCCGGCCAACGTCCTGACTTTC